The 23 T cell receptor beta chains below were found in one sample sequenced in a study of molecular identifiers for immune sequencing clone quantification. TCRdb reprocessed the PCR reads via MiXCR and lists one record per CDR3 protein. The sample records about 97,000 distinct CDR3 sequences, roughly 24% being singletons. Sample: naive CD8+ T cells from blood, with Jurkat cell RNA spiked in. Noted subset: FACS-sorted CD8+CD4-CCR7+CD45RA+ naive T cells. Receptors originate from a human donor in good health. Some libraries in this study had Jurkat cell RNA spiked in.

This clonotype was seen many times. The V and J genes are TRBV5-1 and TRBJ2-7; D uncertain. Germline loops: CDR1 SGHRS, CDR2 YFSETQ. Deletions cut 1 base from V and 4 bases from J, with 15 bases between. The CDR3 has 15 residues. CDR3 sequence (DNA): TGCGCCAGCAGCTTGTCATCCGGCCCCGGTTACGAGCAGTACTTC. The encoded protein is CASSLSSGPGYEQYF. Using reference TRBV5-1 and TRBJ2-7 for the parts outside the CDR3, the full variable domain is KAGVTQTPRYLIKTRGQQVTLSCSPISGHRSVSWYQQTPGQGLQFLFEYFSETQRNKGNFPGRFSGRQFSNSRSEMNVSTLELGDSALYLCASSLSSGPGYEQYFGPGTRLTVT.

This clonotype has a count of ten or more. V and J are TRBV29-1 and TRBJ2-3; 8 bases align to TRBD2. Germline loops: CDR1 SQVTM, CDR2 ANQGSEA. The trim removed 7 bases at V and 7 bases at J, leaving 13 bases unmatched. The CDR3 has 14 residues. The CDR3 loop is CSEIRAGALNTQYF. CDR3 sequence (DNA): TGCAGCGAAATAAGAGCGGGAGCCTTGAATACGCAGTATTTT.

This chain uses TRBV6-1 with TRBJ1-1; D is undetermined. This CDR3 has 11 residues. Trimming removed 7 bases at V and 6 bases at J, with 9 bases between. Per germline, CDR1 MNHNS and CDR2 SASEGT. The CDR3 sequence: CASISSPEAFF. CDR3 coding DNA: TGTGCCAGCATCAGTTCCCCTGAAGCTTTCTTT.

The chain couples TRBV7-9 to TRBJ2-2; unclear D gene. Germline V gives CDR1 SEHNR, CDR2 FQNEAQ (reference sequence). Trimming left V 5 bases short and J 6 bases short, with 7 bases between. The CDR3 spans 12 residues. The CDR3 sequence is CASSHDAGELFF. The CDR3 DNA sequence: TGTGCCAGCAGCCATGACGCCGGGGAGCTGTTTTTT.

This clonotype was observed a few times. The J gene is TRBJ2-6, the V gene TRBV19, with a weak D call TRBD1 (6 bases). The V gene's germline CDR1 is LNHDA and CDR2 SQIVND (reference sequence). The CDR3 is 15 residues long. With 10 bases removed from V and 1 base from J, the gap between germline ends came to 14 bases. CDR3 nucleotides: TGTGCCACCAAGGAAGGGGGTTCTGGGGCCAACGTCCTGACTTTC. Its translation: CATKEGGSGANVLTF.

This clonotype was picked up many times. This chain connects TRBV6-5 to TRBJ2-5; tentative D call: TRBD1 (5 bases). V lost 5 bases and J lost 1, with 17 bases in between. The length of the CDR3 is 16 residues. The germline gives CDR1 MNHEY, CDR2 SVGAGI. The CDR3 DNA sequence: TGTGCCAGCAGTGATCATGGCTGGGGCGGCCAAGAGACCCAGTACTTC. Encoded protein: CASSDHGWGGQETQYF.

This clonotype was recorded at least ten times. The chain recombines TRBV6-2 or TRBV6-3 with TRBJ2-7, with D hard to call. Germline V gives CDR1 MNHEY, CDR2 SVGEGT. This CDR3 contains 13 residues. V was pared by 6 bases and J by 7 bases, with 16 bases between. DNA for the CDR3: TGTGCCAGCAGCTTCCTTTCGGTTGGGGAGCAGTACTTC. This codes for CASSFLSVGEQYF.

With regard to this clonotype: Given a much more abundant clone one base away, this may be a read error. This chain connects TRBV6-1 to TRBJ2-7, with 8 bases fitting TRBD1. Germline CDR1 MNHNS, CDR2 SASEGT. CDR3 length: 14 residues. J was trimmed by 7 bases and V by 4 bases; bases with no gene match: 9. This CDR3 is CASSGAQGAQEQYF. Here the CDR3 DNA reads TGTGCCAGCAGTGGAGCTCAGGGGGCGCAAGAGCAGTACTTC.

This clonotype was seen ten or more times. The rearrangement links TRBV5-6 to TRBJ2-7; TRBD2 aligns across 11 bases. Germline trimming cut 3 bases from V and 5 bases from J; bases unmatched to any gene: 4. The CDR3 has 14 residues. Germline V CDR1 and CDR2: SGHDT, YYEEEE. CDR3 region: CASSSGLAVDEQYF. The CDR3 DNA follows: TGTGCCAGCAGCTCGGGACTAGCGGTAGACGAGCAGTACTTC.

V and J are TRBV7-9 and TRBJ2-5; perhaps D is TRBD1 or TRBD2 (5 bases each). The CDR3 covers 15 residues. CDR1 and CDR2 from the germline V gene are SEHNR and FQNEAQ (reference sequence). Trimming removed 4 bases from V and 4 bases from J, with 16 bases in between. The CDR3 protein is CASSSPQRGAETQYF. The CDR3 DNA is TGTGCCAGCAGCTCGCCACAACGGGGCGCAGAGACCCAGTACTTC.

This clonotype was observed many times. The CDR3 region has the DNA TGTGCCAGCCTGGATCCTGGAACAGCCTACGAGCAGTACTTC. Protein product: CASLDPGTAYEQYF. The chain employs TRBV7-2 and TRBJ2-7; D remains ambiguous. Germline loops: CDR1 SGHTA, CDR2 FQGNSA. CDR3 size: 14 residues. V lost 8 bases to trimming and J lost 2 bases, with 16 bases between them. The full variable domain, in which reference TRBV7-2 and TRBJ2-7 provide the parts outside the CDR3, is GAGVSQSPSNKVTEKGKDVELRCDPISGHTALYWYRQSLGQGLEFLIYFQGNSAPDKSGLPSDRFSAERTGGSVSTLTIQRTQQEDSAVYLCASLDPGTAYEQYFGPGTRLTVT.

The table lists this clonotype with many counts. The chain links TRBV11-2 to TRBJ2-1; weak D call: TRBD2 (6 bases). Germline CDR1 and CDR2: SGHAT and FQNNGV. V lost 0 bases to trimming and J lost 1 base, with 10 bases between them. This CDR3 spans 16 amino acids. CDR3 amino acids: CASSLEDGSSYNEQFF. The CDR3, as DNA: TGTGCCAGCAGCTTAGAGGACGGGAGTTCCTACAATGAGCAGTTCTTC.

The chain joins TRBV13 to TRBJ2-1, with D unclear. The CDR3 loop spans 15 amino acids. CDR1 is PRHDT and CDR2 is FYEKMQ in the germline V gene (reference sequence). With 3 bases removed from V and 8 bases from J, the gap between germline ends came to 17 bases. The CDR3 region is CASSFRLSTDDEQFF. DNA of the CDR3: TGTGCCAGCAGCTTCAGGTTGAGTACTGACGATGAGCAGTTCTTC.

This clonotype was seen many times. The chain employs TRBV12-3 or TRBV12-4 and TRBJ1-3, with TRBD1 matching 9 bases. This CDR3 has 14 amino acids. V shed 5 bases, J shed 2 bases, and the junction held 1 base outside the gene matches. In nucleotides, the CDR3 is TGTGCCAGCAGTCGGACAGGGGCTGGAAACACCATATATTTT. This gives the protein CASSRTGAGNTIYF.

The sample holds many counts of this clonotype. The CDR3 nucleotides are TGTGCCAGCAGGAGGACTGCTACCTACAATGAGCAGTTCTTC. Encoded protein: CASRRTATYNEQFF. This chain uses TRBV7-9 with TRBJ2-1; D might be TRBD2 (5 bases). Trimming shortened V by 6 bases and J by 2 bases, and 11 bases separated the two germline ends. The CDR3 consists of 14 residues. The germline V gene encodes CDR1 SEHNR and CDR2 FQNEAQ (reference sequence).

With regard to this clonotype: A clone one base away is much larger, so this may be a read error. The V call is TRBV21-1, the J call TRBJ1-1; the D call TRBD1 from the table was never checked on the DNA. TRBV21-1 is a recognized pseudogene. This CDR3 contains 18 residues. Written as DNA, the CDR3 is TGTGCCAGCAGCAAAGGGGGCAGGGGGCCTCTTATGAACACTGAAGCTTTCTTT. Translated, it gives CASSKGGRGPLMNTEAFF.

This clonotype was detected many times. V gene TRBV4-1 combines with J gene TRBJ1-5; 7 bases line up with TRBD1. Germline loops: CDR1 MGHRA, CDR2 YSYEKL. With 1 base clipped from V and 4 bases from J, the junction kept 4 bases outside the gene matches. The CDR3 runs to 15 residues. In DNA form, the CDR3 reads TGCGCCAGCAGCCAAGTTGGGACAGATAATCAGCCCCAGCATTTT. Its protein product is CASSQVGTDNQPQHF.

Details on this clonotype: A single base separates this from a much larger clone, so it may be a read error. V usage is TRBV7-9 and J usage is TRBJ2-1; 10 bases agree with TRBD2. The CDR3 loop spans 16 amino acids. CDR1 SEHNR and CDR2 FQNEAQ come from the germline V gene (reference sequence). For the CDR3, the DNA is TGTGCCAGCAGCTTTAGCGGGAGGAACTCCTACAATGCGCAGTTCTTC. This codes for CASSFSGRNSYNAQFF.

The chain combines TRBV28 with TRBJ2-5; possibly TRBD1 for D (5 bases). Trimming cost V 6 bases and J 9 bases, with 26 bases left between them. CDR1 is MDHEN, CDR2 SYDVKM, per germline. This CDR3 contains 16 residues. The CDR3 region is CASSPTGNLAQAPQYF. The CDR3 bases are TGTGCCAGCAGCCCAACAGGAAACCTTGCCCAAGCGCCCCAGTACTTC.

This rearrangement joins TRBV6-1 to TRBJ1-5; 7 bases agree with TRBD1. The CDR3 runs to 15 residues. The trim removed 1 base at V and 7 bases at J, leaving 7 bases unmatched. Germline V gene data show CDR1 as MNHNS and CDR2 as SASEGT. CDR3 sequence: CASSEDRDSWQPQHF. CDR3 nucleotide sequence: TGTGCCAGCAGTGAAGACCGGGACAGTTGGCAGCCCCAGCATTTT.

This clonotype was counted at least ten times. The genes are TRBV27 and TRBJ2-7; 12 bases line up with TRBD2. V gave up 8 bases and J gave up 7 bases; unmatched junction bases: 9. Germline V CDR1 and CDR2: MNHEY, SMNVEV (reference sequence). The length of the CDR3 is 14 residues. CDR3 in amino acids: CASHTSGRPGEQYF. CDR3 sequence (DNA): TGTGCCAGCCACACTAGCGGGAGGCCGGGGGAGCAGTACTTC.

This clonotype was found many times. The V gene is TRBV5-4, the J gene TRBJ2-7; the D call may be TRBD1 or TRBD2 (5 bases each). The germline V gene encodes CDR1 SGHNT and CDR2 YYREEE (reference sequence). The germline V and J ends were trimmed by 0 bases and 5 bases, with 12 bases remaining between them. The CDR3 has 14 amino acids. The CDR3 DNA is TGTGCCAGCAGCTTGGTTGCTGGGGACCACGAGCAGTACTTC. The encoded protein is CASSLVAGDHEQYF. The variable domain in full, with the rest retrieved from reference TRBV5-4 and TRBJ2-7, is ETGVTQSPTHLIKTRGQQVTLRCSSQSGHNTVSWYQQALGQGPQFIFQYYREEENGRGNFPPRFSGLQFPNYSSELNVNALELDDSALYLCASSLVAGDHEQYFGPGTRLTVT.

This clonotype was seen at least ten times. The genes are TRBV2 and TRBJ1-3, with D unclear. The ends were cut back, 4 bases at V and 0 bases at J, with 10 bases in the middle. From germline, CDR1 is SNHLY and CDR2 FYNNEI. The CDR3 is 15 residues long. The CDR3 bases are TGTGCCAGCAGTGCCGGTCTTGACTCTGGAAACACCATATATTTT. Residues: CASSAGLDSGNTIYF.